This is a list of T cell receptor beta chains from one sample in a study of blood T cells in healthy people across ages. TCRdb fed the 5' RACE reads into MiXCR, producing one record per CDR3 protein. The sample shows around 2 million distinct CDR3 sequences, about two fifths of them seen only once. Material for sequencing was blood. Receptor source: a human donor in good health. CDR3s include the opening cysteine and the closing phenylalanine or tryptophan. D genes are given only for firm matches. The size field is filled for only some rows; it gives once, few, many or a size class.

V gene: TRBV7-8
J gene: TRBJ2-3
D gene: .
clone size: .
CDR3 protein: CASSLAWARITDTQYF
CDR3 DNA: TGTGCCAGCAGCTTAGCTTGGGCCAGAATCACAGATACGCAGTATTTT

V gene: TRBV28
J gene: TRBJ2-1
D gene: .
clone size: few
CDR3 protein: CASTASVGEQFF
CDR3 DNA: TGTGCCAGCACCGCCTCCGTCGGTGAGCAGTTCTTC

V gene: TRBV6-1
J gene: TRBJ1-5
D gene: TRBD1
clone size: .
CDR3 protein: CASSGSYRGGQPQHF
CDR3 DNA: TGTGCCAGCAGCGGTAGTTACAGGGGGGGACAGCCCCAGCATTTT

V gene: TRBV5-1
J gene: TRBJ1-5
D gene: .
clone size: .
CDR3 protein: CASSLEGGGEPQHF
CDR3 DNA: TGCGCCAGCAGCTTGGAGGGGGGCGGGGAGCCCCAGCATTTT

V gene: TRBV3-1
J gene: TRBJ2-1
D gene: TRBD2
clone size: .
CDR3 protein: CASSPRIAGGRYNEQFF
CDR3 DNA: TGTGCCAGCAGCCCGAGAATAGCGGGGGGGCGCTACAATGAGCAGTTCTTC

V gene: TRBV20-1
J gene: TRBJ1-1
D gene: TRBD1
clone size: .
CDR3 protein: CSARDGRDRGQRDTEAFF
CDR3 DNA: TGCAGTGCTAGAGATGGGCGGGACAGGGGGCAACGCGACACTGAAGCTTTCTTT

V gene: TRBV4-3
J gene: TRBJ1-1
D gene: .
clone size: .
CDR3 protein: CASSPSPGQVTEAFF
CDR3 DNA: TGCGCCAGCAGCCCAAGTCCGGGACAAGTCACTGAAGCTTTCTTT

V gene: TRBV21-1
J gene: TRBJ2-3
D gene: .
clone size: .
CDR3 protein: CASYPGLSTDTQYF
CDR3 DNA: TGTGCCAGCTACCCCGGGCTTAGCACAGATACGCAGTATTTT

V gene: TRBV10-3
J gene: TRBJ2-3
D gene: .
clone size: few
CDR3 protein: CAISAPTDTQYF
CDR3 DNA: TGTGCCATCAGTGCGCCAACTGATACGCAGTATTTT

V gene: TRBV3-1
J gene: TRBJ2-7
D gene: .
clone size: .
CDR3 protein: CASSREGISYEQYF
CDR3 DNA: TGTGCCAGCAGCCGCGAGGGGATCTCCTACGAGCAGTACTTC

V gene: TRBV7-2
J gene: TRBJ1-2
D gene: .
clone size: .
CDR3 protein: CASSLGGAGRRGYTF
CDR3 DNA: TGTGCCAGCAGCTTAGGGGGGGCAGGGAGACGTGGCTACACCTTC

V gene: TRBV5-1
J gene: TRBJ2-5
D gene: TRBD2
clone size: .
CDR3 protein: CASRPTERGWETQYF
CDR3 DNA: TGCGCCAGCAGACCTACTGAGCGGGGTTGGGAGACCCAGTACTTC

V gene: TRBV4-3
J gene: TRBJ2-2
D gene: .
clone size: few
CDR3 protein: CASSQGRGGELFF
CDR3 DNA: TGCGCCAGCAGCCAGGGTAGGGGCGGGGAGCTGTTTTTT

V gene: TRBV6-2/TRBV6-3
J gene: TRBJ1-1
D gene: .
clone size: .
CDR3 protein: CASTEGDLDTEAFF
CDR3 DNA: TGTGCCAGCACGGAGGGGGACTTGGACACTGAAGCTTTCTTT

V gene: TRBV20-1
J gene: TRBJ2-1
D gene: .
clone size: .
CDR3 protein: CSARDGNSYNEQFF
CDR3 DNA: TGCAGTGCTAGGGACGGAAATTCCTACAATGAGCAGTTCTTC

V gene: TRBV24-1
J gene: TRBJ2-1
D gene: .
clone size: .
CDR3 protein: CATSVAGNEQFF
CDR3 DNA: TGTGCCACCAGTGTGGCCGGGAATGAGCAGTTCTTC

V gene: TRBV4-1
J gene: TRBJ1-5
D gene: .
clone size: .
CDR3 protein: CASSHSFGSNQPQHF
CDR3 DNA: TGCGCCAGCAGCCATTCTTTTGGGAGCAATCAGCCCCAGCATTTT

V gene: TRBV5-5
J gene: TRBJ1-2
D gene: .
clone size: few
CDR3 protein: CASSFTGQPNYGYTF
CDR3 DNA: TGTGCCAGCAGCTTTACGGGACAACCTAACTATGGCTACACCTTC

V gene: TRBV20-1
J gene: TRBJ1-5
D gene: .
clone size: few
CDR3 protein: CSASGRTGPQHF
CDR3 DNA: TGCAGTGCTAGTGGGCGGACGGGTCCCCAGCATTTT

V gene: TRBV4-1
J gene: TRBJ2-4
D gene: .
clone size: few
CDR3 protein: CASSHLAGTAKNIQYF
CDR3 DNA: TGCGCCAGCAGCCATTTAGCCGGGACGGCTAAAAACATTCAGTACTTC

V gene: TRBV12-3/TRBV12-4
J gene: TRBJ1-4
D gene: TRBD1
clone size: .
CDR3 protein: CASSWTGGSRLFF
CDR3 DNA: TGTGCCAGCAGTTGGACAGGGGGCAGTAGACTGTTTTTT

V gene: TRBV4-3
J gene: TRBJ1-3
D gene: .
clone size: .
CDR3 protein: CASSQESASSGSTIYF
CDR3 DNA: TGCGCCAGCAGCCAAGAATCAGCCAGCTCTGGAAGCACCATATATTTT

V gene: TRBV5-1
J gene: TRBJ2-6
D gene: .
clone size: .
CDR3 protein: CASSLSQNSGANVLTF
CDR3 DNA: TGCGCCAGCAGCTTGAGTCAAAACTCTGGGGCCAACGTCCTGACTTTC

V gene: TRBV5-1
J gene: TRBJ1-5
D gene: .
clone size: .
CDR3 protein: CASSSGPPGNQPQHF
CDR3 DNA: TGCGCCAGCAGCTCCGGGCCCCCAGGCAATCAGCCCCAGCATTTT

V gene: TRBV4-3
J gene: TRBJ1-2
D gene: .
clone size: once
CDR3 protein: CASSPQAGLDYGYTF
CDR3 DNA: TGCGCCAGCAGCCCCCAGGCGGGGCTTGACTATGGCTACACCTTC

V gene: TRBV10-3
J gene: TRBJ1-1
D gene: TRBD1
clone size: .
CDR3 protein: CAISEPGQKNTGAFF
CDR3 DNA: TGTGCCATCAGTGAGCCGGGACAGAAGAACACTGGAGCTTTCTTT

V gene: TRBV7-2
J gene: TRBJ2-1
D gene: TRBD2
clone size: .
CDR3 protein: CASSSNIGGRNEQFF
CDR3 DNA: TGTGCCAGCAGCTCAAATATCGGGGGGAGAAATGAGCAGTTCTTC

V gene: TRBV29-1
J gene: TRBJ1-2
D gene: .
clone size: .
CDR3 protein: CSVPAGAYGYTF
CDR3 DNA: TGCAGCGTTCCGGCAGGGGCCTATGGCTACACCTTC

V gene: TRBV5-6
J gene: TRBJ1-2
D gene: .
clone size: .
CDR3 protein: CASSFDLEGYTF
CDR3 DNA: TGTGCCAGCAGCTTCGACTTAGAGGGCTACACCTTC

V gene: TRBV3-1
J gene: TRBJ2-1
D gene: .
clone size: .
CDR3 protein: CASSQDYGGIYNEQFF
CDR3 DNA: TGTGCCAGCAGCCAAGATTACGGGGGTATTTACAATGAGCAGTTCTTC

V gene: TRBV12-3/TRBV12-4
J gene: TRBJ2-7
D gene: TRBD1
clone size: .
CDR3 protein: CASSSTDRGGHEQYF
CDR3 DNA: TGTGCCAGCAGTTCCACCGACAGGGGAGGACACGAGCAGTACTTC

V gene: TRBV13
J gene: TRBJ1-1
D gene: TRBD1
clone size: .
CDR3 protein: CASSRGQGLMYTEAFF
CDR3 DNA: TGTGCCAGCAGCCGAGGACAGGGCCTAATGTACACTGAAGCTTTCTTT

V gene: TRBV6-1
J gene: TRBJ1-1
D gene: .
clone size: once
CDR3 protein: CASSRSSGIEAWSDTEAFF
CDR3 DNA: TGTGCCAGCAGTCGCTCCTCAGGAATTGAGGCGTGGAGTGACACTGAAGCTTTCTTT

V gene: TRBV4-3
J gene: TRBJ2-3
D gene: .
clone size: .
CDR3 protein: CASSHSGASTDTQYF
CDR3 DNA: TGCGCCAGCAGCCATTCGGGAGCTAGCACAGATACGCAGTATTTT

V gene: TRBV7-6
J gene: TRBJ2-1
D gene: .
clone size: few
CDR3 protein: CASSPGDTNGNEQFF
CDR3 DNA: TGTGCCAGCAGCCCAGGGGACACGAACGGCAATGAGCAGTTCTTC

V gene: TRBV5-1
J gene: TRBJ1-1
D gene: .
clone size: few
CDR3 protein: CASSPGGEAFF
CDR3 DNA: TGCGCCAGCAGCCCCGGAGGCGAAGCTTTCTTT

V gene: TRBV4-3
J gene: TRBJ2-1
D gene: TRBD1
clone size: few
CDR3 protein: CASSQVQGVYNEQFF
CDR3 DNA: TGCGCCAGCAGCCAAGTTCAGGGGGTCTACAATGAGCAGTTCTTC

V gene: TRBV20-1
J gene: TRBJ2-1
D gene: .
clone size: .
CDR3 protein: CSPNHGENEQFF
CDR3 DNA: TGCAGCCCCAACCATGGGGAAAATGAGCAGTTCTTC

V gene: TRBV5-1
J gene: TRBJ1-6
D gene: .
clone size: .
CDR3 protein: CASSLRPTGLNSPLHF
CDR3 DNA: TGCGCCAGCAGCCTACGCCCGACGGGTTTGAATTCACCCCTCCACTTT

V gene: TRBV20-1
J gene: TRBJ2-3
D gene: TRBD2
clone size: .
CDR3 protein: CSAGLAGGRADTQYF
CDR3 DNA: TGCAGTGCCGGACTAGCGGGGGGGCGTGCAGATACGCAGTATTTT

V gene: TRBV2
J gene: TRBJ2-7
D gene: .
clone size: .
CDR3 protein: CASMGNEQYF
CDR3 DNA: TGTGCCAGCATGGGGAACGAGCAGTACTTC

V gene: TRBV6-1
J gene: TRBJ2-7
D gene: .
clone size: .
CDR3 protein: CASTAGQSEQYF
CDR3 DNA: TGTGCCAGCACCGCGGGACAGAGCGAGCAGTACTTC

V gene: TRBV6-6
J gene: TRBJ2-5
D gene: .
clone size: .
CDR3 protein: CASEPETYQETQYF
CDR3 DNA: TGTGCCAGCGAGCCGGAGACATACCAAGAGACCCAGTACTTC

V gene: TRBV4-2
J gene: TRBJ2-2
D gene: .
clone size: .
CDR3 protein: CASSRTAPGTEASTGELFF
CDR3 DNA: TGTGCCAGCAGCCGGACGGCCCCCGGGACCGAGGCTAGCACCGGGGAGCTGTTTTTT

V gene: TRBV6-5
J gene: TRBJ2-1
D gene: TRBD1
clone size: few
CDR3 protein: CASSYSAGTGGSLLDEQFF
CDR3 DNA: TGTGCCAGCAGTTACTCCGCCGGGACAGGGGGTTCCTTGTTGGATGAGCAGTTCTTC

V gene: TRBV29-1
J gene: TRBJ1-6
D gene: TRBD1
clone size: once
CDR3 protein: CSVALGDRESPLHF
CDR3 DNA: TGCAGCGTTGCATTGGGGGACAGGGAATCACCCCTCCACTTT

V gene: TRBV9
J gene: TRBJ1-2
D gene: TRBD1
clone size: .
CDR3 protein: CASSVDRTGYYGYTF
CDR3 DNA: TGTGCCAGCAGCGTAGATCGGACAGGGTACTATGGCTACACCTTC

V gene: TRBV12-5
J gene: TRBJ2-7
D gene: .
clone size: many
CDR3 protein: CASGLVWQGFGSYEQYF
CDR3 DNA: TGTGCTAGTGGTTTGGTGTGGCAGGGTTTTGGTTCCTACGAGCAGTACTTC

V gene: TRBV7-2
J gene: TRBJ1-4
D gene: .
clone size: .
CDR3 protein: CASSPVSRNEKLFF
CDR3 DNA: TGTGCCAGCAGCCCCGTTAGTCGTAATGAAAAACTGTTTTTT

V gene: TRBV29-1
J gene: TRBJ1-1
D gene: .
clone size: few
CDR3 protein: CTYTEAFF
CDR3 DNA: TGCACCTACACTGAAGCTTTCTTT

V gene: TRBV20-1
J gene: TRBJ2-3
D gene: .
clone size: .
CDR3 protein: CSARDRYTDTQYF
CDR3 DNA: TGCAGTGCTAGAGATCGGTACACAGATACGCAGTATTTT

V gene: TRBV7-2
J gene: TRBJ2-7
D gene: .
clone size: .
CDR3 protein: CASSLYGNYEQYF
CDR3 DNA: TGTGCCAGCAGCTTGTACGGGAATTACGAGCAGTACTTC

V gene: TRBV29-1
J gene: TRBJ2-1
D gene: TRBD1
clone size: few
CDR3 protein: CSVGGTGPYNEQFF
CDR3 DNA: TGCAGCGTTGGGGGGACAGGACCCTACAATGAGCAGTTCTTC